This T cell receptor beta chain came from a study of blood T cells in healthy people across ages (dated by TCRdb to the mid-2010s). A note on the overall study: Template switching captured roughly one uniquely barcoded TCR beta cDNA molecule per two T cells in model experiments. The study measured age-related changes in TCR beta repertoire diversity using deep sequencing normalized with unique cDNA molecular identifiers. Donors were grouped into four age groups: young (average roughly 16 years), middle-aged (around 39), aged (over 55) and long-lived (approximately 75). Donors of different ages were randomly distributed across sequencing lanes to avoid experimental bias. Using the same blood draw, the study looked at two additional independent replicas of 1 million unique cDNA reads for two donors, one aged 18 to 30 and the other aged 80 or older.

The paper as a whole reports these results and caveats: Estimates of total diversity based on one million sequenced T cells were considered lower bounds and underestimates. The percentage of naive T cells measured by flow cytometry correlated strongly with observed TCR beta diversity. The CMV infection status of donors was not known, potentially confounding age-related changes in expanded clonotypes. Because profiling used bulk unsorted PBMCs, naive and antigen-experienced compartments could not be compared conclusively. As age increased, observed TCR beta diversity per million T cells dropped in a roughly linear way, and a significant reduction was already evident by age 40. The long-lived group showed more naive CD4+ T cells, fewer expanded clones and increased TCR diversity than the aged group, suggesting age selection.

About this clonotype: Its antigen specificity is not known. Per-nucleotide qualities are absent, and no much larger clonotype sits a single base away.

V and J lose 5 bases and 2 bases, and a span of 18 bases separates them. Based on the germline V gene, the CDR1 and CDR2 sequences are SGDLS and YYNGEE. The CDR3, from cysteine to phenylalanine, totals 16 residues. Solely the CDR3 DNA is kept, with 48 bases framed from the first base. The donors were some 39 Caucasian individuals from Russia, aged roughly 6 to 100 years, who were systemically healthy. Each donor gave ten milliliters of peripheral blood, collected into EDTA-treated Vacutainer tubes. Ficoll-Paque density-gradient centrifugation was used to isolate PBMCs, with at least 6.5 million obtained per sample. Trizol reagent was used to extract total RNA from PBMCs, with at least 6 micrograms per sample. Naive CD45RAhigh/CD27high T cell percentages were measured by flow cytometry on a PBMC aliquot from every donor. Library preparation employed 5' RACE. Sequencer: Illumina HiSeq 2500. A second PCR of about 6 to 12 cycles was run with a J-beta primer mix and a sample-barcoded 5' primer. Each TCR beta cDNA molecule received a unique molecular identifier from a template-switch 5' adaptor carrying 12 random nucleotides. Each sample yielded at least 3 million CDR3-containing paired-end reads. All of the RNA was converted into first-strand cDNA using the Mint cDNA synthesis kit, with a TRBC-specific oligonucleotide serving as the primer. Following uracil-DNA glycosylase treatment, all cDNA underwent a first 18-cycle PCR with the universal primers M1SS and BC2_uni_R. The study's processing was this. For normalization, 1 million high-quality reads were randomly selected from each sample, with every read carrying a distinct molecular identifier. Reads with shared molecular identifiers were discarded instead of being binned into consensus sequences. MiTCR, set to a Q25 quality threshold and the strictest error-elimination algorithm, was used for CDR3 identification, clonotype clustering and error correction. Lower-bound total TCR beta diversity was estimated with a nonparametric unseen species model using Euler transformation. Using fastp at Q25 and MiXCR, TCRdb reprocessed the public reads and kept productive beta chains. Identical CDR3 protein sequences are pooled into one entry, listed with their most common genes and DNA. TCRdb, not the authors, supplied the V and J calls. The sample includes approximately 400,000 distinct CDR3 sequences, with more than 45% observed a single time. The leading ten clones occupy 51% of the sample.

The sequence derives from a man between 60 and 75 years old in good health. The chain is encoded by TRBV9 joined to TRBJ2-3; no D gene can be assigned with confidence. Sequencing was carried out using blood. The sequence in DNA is TGTGCCAGCAGTTCTTCTCTGGGCCCCCCCACAGATACGCAGTATTTT. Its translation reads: CASSSSLGPPTDTQYF.